Listed below are T cell receptor beta chains from one sample, sequenced in a study of OX40 agonist ivuxolimab in advanced cancers. The table came from immunoSEQ multiplex PCR; TCRdb's copy has only in-frame clones and leaves some out. The data contain tens of thousands of clones, around nine tenths of them seen just once; the ten biggest clones take up roughly 43%. This material consisted of CD4+ or CD8+ T cells sorted from blood, taken in a trial of the OX40 agonist ivuxolimab. Source of these receptors: an adult with an advanced solid tumor such as melanoma, head and neck, liver or kidney cancer. Each CDR3 is given without its conserved first and last residue. A D gene is named only where the DNA matches it firmly.

D | J | length | V | CDR3
. | TRBJ1-1 | 10 | TRBV6-5 | ASSYGGTEAF
. | TRBJ1-1 | 13 | TRBV7-8 | ASIVGTAMNTEAF
. | TRBJ2-7 | 12 | TRBV19 | ASSIWDGGYEQY
TRBD2 | TRBJ2-3 | 15 | TRBV2 | ASSDLSLGLAADTQY
. | TRBJ1-3 | 15 | TRBV28 | ASSPRWWEFSGNTIY
. | TRBJ2-7 | 12 | TRBV7-9 | ASSPPGPTYEQY
. | TRBJ2-1 | 11 | TRBV4-1 | ASSVGRENEQF
. | TRBJ2-7 | 12 | TRBV30 | AWNTRDKPYEQY
TRBD1 | TRBJ1-6 | 16 | TRBV4-2 | ASSNPDRASSYNSPLH
TRBD1 | TRBJ2-3 | 13 | TRBV4-2 | ASRGGTGVPDTQY
. | TRBJ2-1 | 11 | TRBV11-3 | ASRGGSYNEQF
. | TRBJ2-3 | 11 | TRBV7-2 | ASHEADTDTQY
. | TRBJ1-4 | 12 | TRBV4-1 | ASSQGFAGEKLF
. | TRBJ2-3 | 11 | TRBV4-3 | ASSEDSTDTQY
. | TRBJ2-1 | 13 | TRBV6-6 | ASLDGTHSWGEQF
. | TRBJ1-5 | 9 | TRBV20-1 | SARDNQPQH
TRBD2 | TRBJ2-1 | 14 | TRBV4-3 | ASSQESAGGWDEQF
. | TRBJ2-2 | 14 | TRBV9 | ASSFPRDENTGELF
. | . | 12 | TRBV6-5 | ASSYVQGTYEQY
. | TRBJ1-6 | 13 | TRBV2 | ASSARQPYNSPLH
. | TRBJ2-3 | 9 | TRBV28 | ASSFGTLQY
TRBD1 | TRBJ2-1 | 10 | TRBV27 | ASSLWTGREF
. | TRBJ2-5 | 10 | TRBV6-1 | ASTRAPETQY